This T cell receptor (beta chain) was retrieved from a study of regulatory T cells in long-lasting Graves disease. Study-wide findings and caveats: The persistent group shared around 2,600 public clonotypes, more than the 850 to 1,000 shared by new patients.

J gave up 0 bases and V 8 bases, and 6 bases lay outside the gene matches. Germline CDR1 reads MDHEN; CDR2 reads SYDVKM. The CDR3 extends over 17 amino acids. TCR beta libraries were built with iRepertoire HTBI primers and Arm-PCR of CDR3 regions. TCRdb reanalysed the multiplex PCR reads using MiXCR and keeps one entry per CDR3 protein. In the table there are about 460,000 distinct CDR3 sequences, around 13% of which are singletons. Concerning this clonotype itself: The target antigen is unknown.

Time point indicated: newly diagnosed GD, antithyroid drugs for less than 3 months. There was RNA extracted from PBMCs, and the TCR library was made from it. The sample also formed part of further work on T cells in Graves' hyperthyroidism and ophthalmopathy. This second report adds: Patients were excluded because of uncontrolled infection, other autoimmune disease, pregnancy or lactation.

Source: peripheral blood mononuclear cells (PBMCs), taken at new diagnosis, from a patient treated with antithyroid drugs. The V and J genes are TRBV28 and TRBJ2-3; 15 bases are shared with TRBD2. The TCR was taken from a woman between 50 and 59 years old with Graves disease. CDR3 nucleotides: TGTGCCAGCTCCGGGACTAGCGGGAGGCATAGCACAGATACGCAGTATTTT. Amino acid sequence: CASSGTSGRHSTDTQYF.